The 22 T cell receptor beta chains below all came from one sample that was sequenced in a study of identical twins. TCRdb passed the 5' RACE reads through MiXCR, listing each CDR3 protein once. The sample yields 230,000 or so distinct CDR3 sequences, approximately 8.3% seen once. This sample also belongs to another study, concerning yellow fever vaccine responses in identical twins.

Sequenced material: CD8+ T cells sorted from blood. Receptors originate from a woman aged 18-30 years in good health.

This clonotype was picked up a small number of times. The chain is built from TRBV20-1 and TRBJ2-3, with TRBD2 matching over 10 bases. With 4 bases clipped from V and 0 bases from J, the junction kept 13 bases outside the gene matches. The CDR3 covers 18 residues. Germline values: CDR1 DFQATT, CDR2 SNEGSKA (reference sequence). The CDR3 here is CSAKPVAGGKPSTDTQYF. The CDR3 nucleotides are TGCAGTGCTAAGCCTGTAGCGGGGGGCAAACCTAGCACAGATACGCAGTATTTT.

This clonotype was recorded many times. V usage is TRBV28 and J usage is TRBJ2-3; 7 bases map to TRBD2. The CDR3 contains 15 residues. Germline V gene data show CDR1 as MDHEN and CDR2 as SYDVKM. Unmatched junction bases numbered 3, after V lost 3 bases and J lost 0 bases. The CDR3 region has the DNA TGTGCCAGCAGTTTCCCGGGGGGAAGCACAGATACGCAGTATTTT. Protein product: CASSFPGGSTDTQYF.

This clonotype was seen many times. V gene TRBV6-2 or TRBV6-3 combines with J gene TRBJ2-7; 7 bases fit TRBD1. The CDR3 extends over 15 amino acids. Germline V gene data show CDR1 as MNHEY and CDR2 as SVGEGT. Trimming at V came to 5 bases and at J to 0 bases, leaving 7 bases not matched to a gene. The CDR3 DNA reads as TGTGCCAGCAGTCCTCGACAGGGCTACTCCTACGAGCAGTACTTC. Translation gives CASSPRQGYSYEQYF.

This clonotype was recorded many times. The rearrangement joins TRBV5-8 to TRBJ2-2; tentatively, D is TRBD2 (5 bases). The CDR3 spans 17 residues. V lost 3 bases and J lost 0, with 15 bases in between. The germline gives CDR1 SGHTS, CDR2 YDEGEE. The CDR3 reads CASSWTVGSANTGELFF. The CDR3 region has the DNA TGTGCCAGCAGCTGGACGGTGGGGAGCGCGAACACCGGGGAGCTGTTTTTT. The complete variable domain, with remaining parts taken from reference TRBV5-8 and TRBJ2-2, reads EAGVTQSPTHLIKTRGQQATLRCSPISGHTSVYWYQQALGLGLQFLLWYDEGEERNRGNFPPRFSGRQFPNYSSELNVNALELEDSALYLCASSWTVGSANTGELFFGEGSRLTVL.

V and J are TRBV28 and TRBJ1-4, with TRBD1 matching 9 bases. J lost 2 bases, V lost 2 bases, and 6 bases had no gene match. Germline CDR1 MDHEN, CDR2 SYDVKM. This CDR3 is built from 17 residues. In DNA form, the CDR3 reads TGTGCCAGCAGTTTAAGGACAGGGGCTTTTACTAATGAAAAACTGTTTTTT. Residues: CASSLRTGAFTNEKLFF.

This clonotype was found a few times. The chain is built from TRBV10-3 and TRBJ1-1; 7 nucleotides align to TRBD1. V dropped 0 bases and J dropped 3; count of bases not matched to a gene: 16. This CDR3 has 19 residues. Germline lookup yields CDR1 ENHRY and CDR2 SYGVKD. CDR3 protein: CAISESAAQGGREHTEAFF. CDR3 coding DNA: TGTGCCATCAGTGAGTCAGCGGCTCAAGGGGGCAGGGAGCACACTGAAGCTTTCTTT.

This clonotype has a count of ten or more. This rearrangement joins TRBV6-1 to TRBJ2-1; 8 bases agree with TRBD2. CDR3 length equals 18 residues. Germline CDR1 MNHNS, CDR2 SASEGT. With 6 bases clipped from V and 2 bases from J, the junction kept 15 bases outside the gene matches. CDR3 DNA sequence: TGTGCCAGCAGCCGTCCCCGGGCGGGAGGATTCCCCTACAATGAGCAGTTCTTC. Its translation is CASSRPRAGGFPYNEQFF.

A few counts support this clonotype. The rearrangement joins TRBV20-1 to TRBJ2-3, with 13 bases aligning to TRBD2. In germline, CDR1 is DFQATT, CDR2 SNEGSKA (reference sequence). This CDR3 has 16 amino acids. J gave up 3 bases and V 1 base, and 4 bases lay outside the gene matches. The CDR3 bases are TGCAGTGCTAGAGGGACTAGCGGGAGAGCAACAGATACGCAGTATTTT. The encoded protein is CSARGTSGRATDTQYF.

This clonotype has a count of ten or more. This chain's CDR3 is CASSPRTGWTDTQYF. The CDR3 nucleotides read TGTGCCAGCAGTCCGCGGACAGGGTGGACAGATACGCAGTATTTT. The chain links TRBV3-1 to TRBJ2-3; 8 positions agree with TRBD1. The germline V gene has CDR1 LGHDT and CDR2 YNNKEL (reference sequence). The CDR3 extends over 15 amino acids. V trimming: 6 bases; J trimming: 3 bases; junction bases outside the gene matches: 8.

The sample holds many counts of this clonotype. An end of the junction differs from the germline gene, which may be a read error. V and J are TRBV5-1 and TRBJ2-5; D not certain. Germline V gene lookup returns CDR1 SGHRS and CDR2 YFSETQ. This CDR3 contains 12 residues. The CDR3 protein is CASSLDQETQYF. CDR3 DNA sequence: TGTGCCAGCAGTTTAGATCAGGAGACCCAGTACTTC.

The rearrangement links TRBV6-2 or TRBV6-3 to TRBJ2-7, with TRBD2 matching 8 bases. The CDR3 runs to 14 residues. The germline gives CDR1 MNHEY, CDR2 SVGEGT. The V gene end was trimmed by 5 bases and the J gene end by 2 bases; junction bases not matched to a gene: 5. The CDR3 nucleotides are TGTGCCAGCAGTAACGGACTAGCTACCTACGAGCAGTACTTC. This sequence encodes CASSNGLATYEQYF.

This clonotype was seen ten or more times. The gene calls are TRBV16 and TRBJ1-5; 9 bases are a match to TRBD1. The junction had 4 bases not matched to a gene; V was cut back by 4 bases and J by 6 bases. This CDR3 region has 14 residues. Germline values: CDR1 KGHSY, CDR2 FQNENV. The CDR3 loop is CASSLLDRGQPQHF. The DNA for the CDR3 is TGTGCCAGCAGCCTACTGGACAGGGGTCAGCCCCAGCATTTT.

This chain connects TRBV5-1 to TRBJ2-3, with 10 nucleotides matching TRBD2. The CDR3 is 14 residues long. Germline V CDR1 and CDR2: SGHRS, YFSETQ. The V segment lost 6 bases and the J segment 1 base; nucleotides outside the gene matches: 2. In nucleotides, the CDR3 is TGCGCCAGCAAGCTAGCGGGGGGCACAGATACGCAGTATTTT. This encodes CASKLAGGTDTQYF. The full variable domain, its missing parts supplied by reference TRBV5-1 and TRBJ2-3, is KAGVTQTPRYLIKTRGQQVTLSCSPISGHRSVSWYQQTPGQGLQFLFEYFSETQRNKGNFPGRFSGRQFSNSRSEMNVSTLELGDSALYLCASKLAGGTDTQYFGPGTRLTVL.

The chain joins TRBV2 to TRBJ1-4, with 10 nucleotides matching TRBD1. J lost 8 bases, V lost 6 bases, and 6 bases had no gene match. Looked up from germline, CDR1 is SNHLY and CDR2 is FYNNEI. The CDR3 has 14 amino acids. The CDR3 DNA is TGTGCCAGCAGCACGACAGGGGGCAGCGAAAAACTGTTTTTT. This encodes CASSTTGGSEKLFF.

To note about this clonotype: One junction end does not reproduce the germline sequence, and a read error may be involved. This CDR3 is CASRQASAPDTQYF. The CDR3, as DNA: TGTGCCAGCAGACAAGCTAGCGCCCCAGATACGCAGTATTTT. The rearrangement joins TRBV14 to TRBJ2-3, with a possible D match to TRBD2 (6 bases). The CDR3 totals 14 residues. CDR1 SGHDN and CDR2 FVKESK come from the germline V gene.

This clonotype occurred many times. The rearrangement links TRBV4-3 to TRBJ2-7, with TRBD2 matching over 10 bases. Germline V gene lookup returns CDR1 LGHNA and CDR2 YSLEER. CDR3 size: 15 residues. Unmatched junction bases numbered 3, after V lost 1 base and J lost 3 bases. CDR3 DNA sequence: TGCGCCAGCAGCCAAGGGGTAGCGGGGGGCTACGAGCAGTACTTC. This sequence encodes CASSQGVAGGYEQYF.

V and J are TRBV7-9 and TRBJ2-1; 7 nucleotides match TRBD1. This CDR3 has 14 residues. CDR1 and CDR2 (germline): SEHNR, FQNEAQ (reference sequence). Losses at the gene ends were 10 bases for V and 6 bases for J; bases not matched to a gene: 12. The DNA for the CDR3 is TGTGCCACACAGGGACAGCTCAGAGGCAATGAGCAGTTCTTC. Its translation: CATQGQLRGNEQFF.

This clonotype was detected only a few times. The rearrangement uses TRBV5-1 and TRBJ2-5; D is unresolved. The CDR3 spans 13 residues. CDR1 and CDR2 (germline): SGHRS, YFSETQ. Trimming pared 5 bases from V and 1 base from J, leaving 9 bases between. CDR3 region: CASRKGGQETQYF. The CDR3 nucleotides are TGCGCCAGCAGGAAAGGCGGCCAAGAGACCCAGTACTTC.

This clonotype was counted only a few times. The V and J genes are TRBV2 and TRBJ2-7; D remains ambiguous. The CDR3 runs to 12 residues. V was trimmed by 6 bases and J by 3 bases, leaving 9 bases between them. Germline lookup yields CDR1 SNHLY and CDR2 FYNNEI. The CDR3, as DNA: TGTGCCAGCAGGGCAGGATTCTACGAGCAGTACTTC. Amino acids: CASRAGFYEQYF.

This chain links TRBV11-2 with TRBJ2-1, with 7 nucleotides matching TRBD2. Unmatched junction bases numbered 9, after V lost 1 base and J lost 6 bases. CDR3 length equals 16 residues. Per germline, CDR1 SGHAT and CDR2 FQNNGV. The CDR3, as DNA: TGTGCCAGCAGCTTAGGGGCGGGAGCTTGGGTCAATGAGCAGTTCTTC. This sequence encodes CASSLGAGAWVNEQFF. Based on the CDR3 plus reference TRBV11-2 and TRBJ2-1, the full variable domain is EAGVAQSPRYKIIEKRQSVAFWCNPISGHATLYWYQQILGQGPKLLIQFQNNGVVDDSQLPKDRFSAERLKGVDSTLKIQPAKLEDSAVYLCASSLGAGAWVNEQFFGPGTRLTVL.

As concerns this clonotype: One base away lies a much larger clone, so this may be a sequencing read error. This sequence joins TRBV5-1 and TRBJ2-3; D possibly corresponds to TRBD1 (6 bases). This CDR3 is 15 amino acids long. Germline V gene data show CDR1 as SGHRS and CDR2 as YFSETQ. V gave up 4 bases and J gave up 5 bases, with 17 bases separating them. CDR3 coding DNA: TGCGCCAGCAGCGCTATCCGGGCAGGGGTAGATACGCAGTATTTT. Translating it yields CASSAIRAGVDTQYF.

The chain uses TRBV12-3 or TRBV12-4 and TRBJ2-7; perhaps TRBD1 as D (6 bases). Trimming cost V 5 bases and J 7 bases, with 18 bases left between them. The CDR3 length is 14 residues. CDR3 in amino acids: CASSLGPGAQEQYF. The CDR3 region has the DNA TGTGCCAGCAGTCTGGGCCCAGGGGCGCAAGAGCAGTACTTC.